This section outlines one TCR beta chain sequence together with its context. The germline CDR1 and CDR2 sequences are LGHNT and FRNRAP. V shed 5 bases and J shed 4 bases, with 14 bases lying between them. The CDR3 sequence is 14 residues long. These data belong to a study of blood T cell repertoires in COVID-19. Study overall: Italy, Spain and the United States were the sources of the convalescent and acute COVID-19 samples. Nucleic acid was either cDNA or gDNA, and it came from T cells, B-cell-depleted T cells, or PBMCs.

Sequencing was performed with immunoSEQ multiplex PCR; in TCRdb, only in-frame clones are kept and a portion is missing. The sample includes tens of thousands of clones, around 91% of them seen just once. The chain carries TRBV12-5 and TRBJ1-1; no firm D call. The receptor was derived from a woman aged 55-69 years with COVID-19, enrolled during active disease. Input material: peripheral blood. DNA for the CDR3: TGTGCTAGTGGTACCGGGGTCGCGGGCACTGAAGCTTTCTTT. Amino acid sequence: CASGTGVAGTEAFF.